Listed below are T cell receptor beta chains from one sample, sequenced in a study of T cells in Graves' hyperthyroidism and ophthalmopathy. TCRdb ran MiXCR on the multiplex PCR reads and lists one entry per CDR3 protein. The table has a few hundred thousand distinct CDR3 sequences, roughly 15% seen once. The material sequenced was blood. These receptors were collected from a woman in her forties with Graves' hyperthyroidism that later progressed to Graves' ophthalmopathy. CDR3s include the opening cysteine and the closing phenylalanine or tryptophan. Each record gives: J gene, D gene, clone size, V gene, CDR3 DNA, CDR3 protein. A D gene is named only where the DNA matches it firmly. Size values are once, few and many counts, or a class for expanded clones, and some rows have none.

J gene: TRBJ2-7; D gene: .; clone size: .; V gene: TRBV19; CDR3 DNA: TGTGCCAGTAGTGCCATAGGGCCAGGGGTATCCGAGCAGTACTTC; CDR3 protein: CASSAIGPGVSEQYF
J gene: TRBJ2-7; D gene: .; clone size: many; V gene: TRBV7-9; CDR3 DNA: TGTGCCAGCAGCTTAGGCCCATTCGGGTGGTACGAGCAGTACTTC; CDR3 protein: CASSLGPFGWYEQYF
J gene: TRBJ1-4; D gene: .; clone size: .; V gene: TRBV2; CDR3 DNA: TGTGCCAGCAGTGGAAATTCGTCGAATGAAAAACTGTTTTTT; CDR3 protein: CASSGNSSNEKLFF
J gene: TRBJ2-7; D gene: TRBD1; clone size: many; V gene: TRBV19; CDR3 DNA: TGTGCCAGTAGTATAGGGGCGGGACAGGGGGCCTACGAGCAGTACTTC; CDR3 protein: CASSIGAGQGAYEQYF
J gene: TRBJ2-5; D gene: .; clone size: .; V gene: TRBV5-8; CDR3 DNA: TGTGCCAGCAGCTTGGGGGGAGTTGGGACCCAGTACTTC; CDR3 protein: CASSLGGVGTQYF
J gene: TRBJ2-5; D gene: .; clone size: many; V gene: TRBV19; CDR3 DNA: TGTGCCAGTCGTGGCTATGTAGAGACCCAGTACTTC; CDR3 protein: CASRGYVETQYF
J gene: TRBJ2-5; D gene: TRBD1; clone size: many; V gene: TRBV6-5; CDR3 DNA: TGTGCCAGCAGTTACGGGCAGGGGGCGCGGGAGACCCAGTACTTC; CDR3 protein: CASSYGQGARETQYF
J gene: TRBJ2-7; D gene: .; clone size: .; V gene: TRBV7-3; CDR3 DNA: TGTGCCAGCAGCTTAACTAGCGCCAATGAGCAGTACTTC; CDR3 protein: CASSLTSANEQYF
J gene: TRBJ2-5; D gene: TRBD2; clone size: few; V gene: TRBV29-1; CDR3 DNA: TGCAGCGTTATCTTGCCGGGACTAGCGGGGCAAGAGACCCAGTACTTC; CDR3 protein: CSVILPGLAGQETQYF
J gene: TRBJ1-4; D gene: TRBD1; clone size: .; V gene: TRBV7-8; CDR3 DNA: TGTGCCAGCAGCCCCGGGACAGAGAAACTGTTTTTT; CDR3 protein: CASSPGTEKLFF
J gene: TRBJ2-5; D gene: .; clone size: .; V gene: TRBV29-1; CDR3 DNA: TGCACCCTAGGGGGCCAAGAGACCCAGTACTTC; CDR3 protein: CTLGGQETQYF
J gene: TRBJ2-2; D gene: .; clone size: many; V gene: TRBV12-3/TRBV12-4; CDR3 DNA: TGTGCCAGCAGTTTACAGCAAAGAGGGATGGGCAACACCGGGGAGCTGTTTTTT; CDR3 protein: CASSLQQRGMGNTGELFF
J gene: TRBJ2-3; D gene: TRBD2; clone size: few; V gene: TRBV29-1; CDR3 DNA: TGCAGCGGCGGCCAGCGGGAGTGGGATACGCAGTATTTT; CDR3 protein: CSGGQREWDTQYF
J gene: TRBJ2-1; D gene: .; clone size: few; V gene: TRBV9; CDR3 DNA: TGTGCCAGCAGCGCCCCCGGGCCGTTCAATGAGCAGTTCTTC; CDR3 protein: CASSAPGPFNEQFF
J gene: TRBJ1-1; D gene: .; clone size: many; V gene: TRBV11-2; CDR3 DNA: TGTGCCAGCAGCTTAGGACAGATCACTGAAGCTTTCTTT; CDR3 protein: CASSLGQITEAFF
J gene: TRBJ2-7; D gene: TRBD2; clone size: many; V gene: TRBV20-1; CDR3 DNA: TGCAGTGCTAGAGGGACTAGCGGGTACGAGCAGTACTTC; CDR3 protein: CSARGTSGYEQYF
J gene: TRBJ2-7; D gene: .; clone size: .; V gene: TRBV28; CDR3 DNA: TGTGCCAGCAGCGTACTAGCTCCCGCCTACGAGCAGTACTTC; CDR3 protein: CASSVLAPAYEQYF
J gene: TRBJ1-5; D gene: .; clone size: many; V gene: TRBV19; CDR3 DNA: TGTGCCAGTAGTCCCCGGACCGAGAATCAGCCCCAGCATTTT; CDR3 protein: CASSPRTENQPQHF
J gene: TRBJ1-2; D gene: TRBD1; clone size: many; V gene: TRBV7-8; CDR3 DNA: TGTGCCAGCAGCCTACTGACAGGGGGCATCTGGGGCTACACCTTC; CDR3 protein: CASSLLTGGIWGYTF
J gene: TRBJ2-2; D gene: TRBD1; clone size: many; V gene: TRBV7-3; CDR3 DNA: TGTGCCAGCACCGGGACAGCGAACACCGGGGAGCTGTTTTTT; CDR3 protein: CASTGTANTGELFF
J gene: TRBJ1-3; D gene: TRBD1; clone size: .; V gene: TRBV20-1; CDR3 DNA: TGCAGTGCTAGAACTCGACAGGGGAGCTCAAGGCTACCTGGAGGCACCATATATTTT; CDR3 protein: CSARTRQGSSRLPGGTIYF
J gene: TRBJ2-2; D gene: .; clone size: many; V gene: TRBV11-2; CDR3 DNA: TGTGCCAGCAGCCCGGGGCTCCGGACATGGGTCACCGGGGAGCTGTTTTTT; CDR3 protein: CASSPGLRTWVTGELFF
J gene: TRBJ1-1; D gene: .; clone size: many; V gene: TRBV28; CDR3 DNA: TGTGCCAGCAGTTTAGCAGGGGTGGGCACTGAAGCTTTCTTT; CDR3 protein: CASSLAGVGTEAFF
J gene: TRBJ2-1; D gene: .; clone size: many; V gene: TRBV13; CDR3 DNA: TGTGCCAGCAGCTCCCTGAACAATGAGCAGTTCTTC; CDR3 protein: CASSSLNNEQFF
J gene: TRBJ2-1; D gene: .; clone size: many; V gene: TRBV20-1; CDR3 DNA: TGCAGTGCTAGTCTCCCGCGAGAGCAGTTCTTC; CDR3 protein: CSASLPREQFF
J gene: TRBJ2-7; D gene: .; clone size: .; V gene: TRBV20-1; CDR3 DNA: TGCAGTGCTACCCCGGACGGGGGTTTTTACGAGCAGTACTTC; CDR3 protein: CSATPDGGFYEQYF
J gene: TRBJ2-1; D gene: TRBD2; clone size: many; V gene: TRBV2; CDR3 DNA: TGTGCCAGCAGTGGACTAGCGGGGTCCAATGAGCAGTTCTTC; CDR3 protein: CASSGLAGSNEQFF
J gene: TRBJ2-7; D gene: .; clone size: many; V gene: TRBV14; CDR3 DNA: TGTGCCAGCAGCCCAAAGGGTCAGCACCTGACAGGCGAGCAGTACTTC; CDR3 protein: CASSPKGQHLTGEQYF
J gene: TRBJ2-3; D gene: .; clone size: many; V gene: TRBV9; CDR3 DNA: TGTGCCAGCAGCGTCGATTCCGGGGGCGGCTCAGATACGCAGTATTTT; CDR3 protein: CASSVDSGGGSDTQYF
J gene: TRBJ2-7; D gene: .; clone size: many; V gene: TRBV11-2; CDR3 DNA: TGTGCCAGCAGCTTCGCCTGGACAAGTCTCTACGAGCAGTACTTC; CDR3 protein: CASSFAWTSLYEQYF
J gene: TRBJ2-1; D gene: .; clone size: few; V gene: TRBV28; CDR3 DNA: TGTGCCGGAAGTGGGGGCCGGCTGGGCCCACACCAGTCCTACAATGAGCAGTTCTTC; CDR3 protein: CAGSGGRLGPHQSYNEQFF
J gene: TRBJ2-1; D gene: TRBD2; clone size: many; V gene: TRBV2; CDR3 DNA: TGTGCCAGCACCGGCCCTAGGCTAGCGGGAGTGGGTGAGCAGTTCTTC; CDR3 protein: CASTGPRLAGVGEQFF
J gene: TRBJ2-6; D gene: .; clone size: many; V gene: TRBV28; CDR3 DNA: TGTGCCAGCAAGGAGATCGCTGGGGCCAACGTCCTGACTTTC; CDR3 protein: CASKEIAGANVLTF
J gene: TRBJ2-3; D gene: TRBD2; clone size: many; V gene: TRBV28; CDR3 DNA: TGTGCCAGCAAGAGGGGGGGACTAGAAATTTCTAGCACAGATACGCAGTATTTT; CDR3 protein: CASKRGGLEISSTDTQYF
J gene: TRBJ2-3; D gene: TRBD1; clone size: many; V gene: TRBV9; CDR3 DNA: TGTGCCAGCAGCGCCGGGACAGGAAGCACAGATACGCAGTATTTT; CDR3 protein: CASSAGTGSTDTQYF
J gene: TRBJ1-5; D gene: TRBD1; clone size: few; V gene: TRBV6-2/TRBV6-3; CDR3 DNA: TGTGCCAGCAGCACGACAGGGACCAATCAGCCCCAGCATTTT; CDR3 protein: CASSTTGTNQPQHF
J gene: TRBJ2-1; D gene: TRBD2; clone size: many; V gene: TRBV5-1; CDR3 DNA: TGCGCCAGCGGATTCCTAGCGGCGTCCTACAATGAGCAGTTCTTC; CDR3 protein: CASGFLAASYNEQFF
J gene: TRBJ2-6; D gene: TRBD1; clone size: many; V gene: TRBV6-2/TRBV6-3; CDR3 DNA: TGTGCCAGCTTGAAGACAGGGACTGGGGCCAACGTCCTGACTTTC; CDR3 protein: CASLKTGTGANVLTF
J gene: TRBJ2-1; D gene: .; clone size: .; V gene: TRBV2; CDR3 DNA: TGTGCCTCAAAGCTTGCGGGGCGCTCCTACAATGAGCAGTTCTTC; CDR3 protein: CASKLAGRSYNEQFF
J gene: TRBJ2-2; D gene: TRBD2; clone size: .; V gene: TRBV6-5; CDR3 DNA: TGTGCCAGCAGTTACGACGAGCCTAGCGGGCCTATTACCGGGGAGCTGTTTTTT; CDR3 protein: CASSYDEPSGPITGELFF
J gene: TRBJ2-1; D gene: .; clone size: .; V gene: TRBV20-1; CDR3 DNA: TGCAGTGCCCAAAAGGGCCAGCGACAGATCTTC; CDR3 protein: CSAQKGQRQIF